A single sample is the source of the 3 T cell receptor beta chains below, sequenced in a study of identical twins. TCRdb redid the calling of the 5' RACE reads with MiXCR, one entry per CDR3 protein. Here the sample spans just over 450,000 distinct CDR3 sequences, approximately 14% being singletons. The data were also submitted as part of a second study, on yellow fever vaccine responses in identical twins.

Sequenced material: CD4+ T cells sorted from blood. Receptor source: a woman aged 18-29 years in good health.

V usage is TRBV12-3 or TRBV12-4 and J usage is TRBJ2-3; weak D call: TRBD1 (5 bases). This CDR3 is built from 13 residues. The V end lost 6 bases, the J end lost 4 bases, and 11 bases lay between the germline ends. The CDR3 nucleotides are TGTGCCAGCAGCCGGACAATGGCAGATACGCAGTATTTT. As protein: CASSRTMADTQYF.

V gene TRBV6-5 combines with J gene TRBJ1-1; D is ambiguous. The germline V gene has CDR1 MNHEY and CDR2 SVGAGI. The CDR3 is 13 amino acids. V gave up 2 bases and J gave up 11 bases, with 15 bases separating them. CDR3 DNA: TGTGCCAGCAGTTACCGGCCGGAGGATAAGGCTTTCTTT. As protein: CASSYRPEDKAFF.

This clonotype occurred a few times. The chain has TRBV7-9 and TRBJ2-7; perhaps TRBD2 as D (5 bases). V gave up 5 bases and J gave up 2 bases, with 13 bases separating them. Germline CDR1 SEHNR, CDR2 FQNEAQ (reference sequence). This CDR3 has 14 amino acids. CDR3 DNA sequence: TGTGCCAGCAGCGGAACGGGATGGACCTACGAGCAGTACTTC. It encodes CASSGTGWTYEQYF.